The rows below give T cell receptor beta chains drawn from one sample of a study of cytomegalovirus exposure and HLA in healthy donors. Assay: immunoSEQ multiplex PCR; the TCRdb copy retains only in-frame clones and omits some. The data show 130,000 or so clones, about 70% seen once. Material for sequencing was PBMCs. All receptors come from a woman in her thirties or forties in good health and CMV-seropositive. Both conserved end residues are part of each CDR3. Fields, in order: clone size, J gene, D gene, V gene, CDR3 DNA, CDR3 protein. The D gene is left open where the match is weak. A clone size is listed for some rows: how often the clone was seen (once, few, many), or a class if it is expanded.

>NA|TRBJ2-7|TRBD2|TRBV6-1
TGTGCCAGCGGGAGGGCGACTAGCGGGAGCTACGAGCAGTACTTC
CASGRATSGSYEQYF
>NA|TRBJ1-2|NA|TRBV18
TGTGCCAGCTCACCACCATCCAGGGGCGGATATGGCTACACCTTC
CASSPPSRGGYGYTF
>NA|TRBJ2-3|NA|TRBV25-1
TGTGCCAGCAGTGAATGGGGAGAGTCAGATACGCAGTATTTT
CASSEWGESDTQYF
>few|TRBJ2-1|NA|TRBV5-4
TGTGCCAGCAGCTTGGGGCAGGTTAAGGCGAGGGAAACCTACAATGAGCAGTTCTTC
CASSLGQVKARETYNEQFF
>NA|TRBJ2-5|TRBD1|TRBV29-1
TGCAGCGGCGGACAGGGAGGCCAAGAGACCCAGTACTTC
CSGGQGGQETQYF
>NA|TRBJ2-7|TRBD1|TRBV5-1
TGCGCCAGCAGCTTGGGCGCCGACAGGGGCTCCTACGAGCAGTACTTC
CASSLGADRGSYEQYF
>few|TRBJ1-1|TRBD1|TRBV4-1
TGCGCCAGCAGCCAAGGACAGGGAGGCACTGAAGCTTTCTTT
CASSQGQGGTEAFF
>NA|TRBJ1-2|NA|TRBV7-9
TGTGCCAGCAGCTGGACAGACTATGGCTACACCTTC
CASSWTDYGYTF
>NA|TRBJ2-1|NA|TRBV4-3
TGCGCCAGCAGCCAAGGCAGCCCAGGGGCGAGGGATGAGCAGTTCTTC
CASSQGSPGARDEQFF
>NA|TRBJ2-4|NA|TRBV7-2
TGTGCCAGCAGCCGCGTGGGGGGCAAAAACATTCAGTACTTC
CASSRVGGKNIQYF
>NA|TRBJ1-2|TRBD1|TRBV7-2
TGTGCCAGCAGCACCCACAGGGGCAACTATGGCTACACCTTC
CASSTHRGNYGYTF
>NA|TRBJ2-2|TRBD2|TRBV19
TGTGCCAGTAGCGGACTAGCGGGGTTTAACACCGGGGAGCTGTTTTTT
CASSGLAGFNTGELFF
>NA|TRBJ1-5|TRBD1|TRBV7-2
TGTGCCAGCAGGCCACAGGGGGCCAGCAATCAGCCCCAGCATTTT
CASRPQGASNQPQHF
>NA|TRBJ2-1|TRBD1|TRBV30
TGTGCCTGGGCCCCGGACAGGGGTTCTGAGTTCTTC
CAWAPDRGSEFF
>NA|TRBJ2-7|NA|TRBV19
TGTGCCAGTAGCCAGCTAACCGGGACTCTACCGTACGAGCAGTACTTC
CASSQLTGTLPYEQYF
>NA|TRBJ1-1|TRBD1|TRBV28
TGTGCCAGCAGAGGGACAGGGGATCACACTGAAGCTTTCTTT
CASRGTGDHTEAFF
>NA|TRBJ2-5|NA|TRBV5-4
TGTGCCAGCAGCTTGGAGCTAAAAGAGACCCAGTACTTC
CASSLELKETQYF
>NA|TRBJ2-1|TRBD2|TRBV5-5
TGTGCCAGCAGCCTTCTAGCGGGGGACTACAATGAGCAGTTCTTC
CASSLLAGDYNEQFF
>NA|TRBJ2-5|NA|TRBV19
TGTGCCAGTAGTATAGGGCCATCACAAGAGACCCAGTACTTC
CASSIGPSQETQYF
>few|TRBJ2-6|NA|TRBV7-2
TGTGCCAGCAGCCAAGACTCAGGAGGCTACTCTGGGGCCAACGTCCTGACTTTC
CASSQDSGGYSGANVLTF
>many|TRBJ2-7|NA|TRBV6-1
TGTGCCACCCTAGGACAGACGAGCTCCTACGAGCAGTACTTC
CATLGQTSSYEQYF
>NA|TRBJ2-4|NA|TRBV30
TGTGCAGGGACGGGCGGGATAAAAAACATTCAGTACTTC
CAGTGGIKNIQYF
>NA|TRBJ2-7|NA|TRBV28
TGTGCCAGCAGTTCCCCCATTCGGGAAAAGGAGTACGAGCAGTACTTC
CASSSPIREKEYEQYF
>NA|TRBJ2-7|NA|TRBV5-1
TGCGCCAGCAGCTTAGAGACTGCGAGCCCCACTCTATCCGAGCAGTACTTC
CASSLETASPTLSEQYF
>NA|TRBJ1-5|NA|TRBV28
TGTGCCAGCAGTTTGCATTATCAGGGAGGCGGTCAGCCCCAGCATTTT
CASSLHYQGGGQPQHF
>NA|TRBJ2-3|TRBD2|TRBV10-3
TGTGCCATCAGTGGAACTAGCGGGGCCACAGATACGCAGTATTTT
CAISGTSGATDTQYF
>NA|TRBJ1-3|TRBD1|TRBV6-5
TGTGCCAGCAGGCCTCAGGGGGCAATTGGAAACACCATATATTTT
CASRPQGAIGNTIYF
>few|TRBJ1-2|NA|TRBV5-1
TGCGCCAGCAGCCCGGGACTTGGGGGCTACACCTTC
CASSPGLGGYTF
>NA|TRBJ1-5|NA|TRBV5-6
TGTGCCAGCAGCTCCCGGGACAAAATAGGTAATCAGCCCCAGCATTTT
CASSSRDKIGNQPQHF
>once|TRBJ2-2|NA|TRBV4-1
TGCGCCAGCAGCCAACGTTACGGGAGGAACACCGGGGAGCTGTTTTTT
CASSQRYGRNTGELFF
>NA|TRBJ1-4|NA|TRBV21-1
TGTGCCAGCAGCAAACTAAGGACAGGGCTAGCTAATGAAAAACTGTTTTTT
CASSKLRTGLANEKLFF
>once|TRBJ1-1|TRBD1|TRBV6-1
TGTGCCAGCAGTGGACCTCCGACAGGGTCCTACCCTGAAGCTTTCTTT
CASSGPPTGSYPEAFF
>few|TRBJ2-7|NA|TRBV5-1
TGCGCCAGCAGCAACGCAGGGGGGACCTACGAGCAGTACTTC
CASSNAGGTYEQYF
>NA|TRBJ1-2|NA|TRBV4-2
TGTGCCAGCAGCCAAGATTATTCGGGGGAATATGGCTACACCTTC
CASSQDYSGEYGYTF
>NA|TRBJ2-7|TRBD1|TRBV5-4
TGTGCCAGCAGCTTAGCAGGGGGCCAAGCCTACGAGCAGTACTTC
CASSLAGGQAYEQYF
>NA|TRBJ2-3|TRBD2|TRBV5-1
TGCGCCAGCAGCTTGAGGGCGGGGGGGCGGTCAGATACGCAGTATTTT
CASSLRAGGRSDTQYF
>NA|TRBJ2-7|NA|TRBV27
TGTGCCAGCACCATCTGGGGGGTAAAGGAATACGAGCAGTACTTC
CASTIWGVKEYEQYF
>NA|TRBJ2-1|TRBD2|TRBV4-2
TGTGCCAGCAGCTTGGGGGGGGGATCCTACAATGAGCAGTTCTTC
CASSLGGGSYNEQFF
>NA|TRBJ2-7|NA|TRBV27
TGTGCCAGCAGTTTAGGTGCTTTTGGGCCCCCCAATAGGAACGAGCAGTACTTC
CASSLGAFGPPNRNEQYF
>NA|TRBJ2-1|NA|TRBV7-3
TGTGCCCGCTCCCCGGGGGCCTACAATGAGCAGTTCTTC
CARSPGAYNEQFF
>NA|TRBJ2-7|NA|TRBV28
TGTGCCAGTATGGACAGCGTCCGCGAGCAGTACTTC
CASMDSVREQYF
>NA|TRBJ1-2|NA|TRBV2
TGTGCCAGCAGTCAGCGGAGTGGCTACACCTTC
CASSQRSGYTF
>NA|TRBJ2-1|NA|TRBV5-4
TGTGCCAGCAGCTTGGCGAGGGATGAGCAGTTCTTC
CASSLARDEQFF
>few|TRBJ2-1|NA|TRBV14
TGTGCCAGCAGCCAAGGCCCTGTGAGGGAATCGGCCTACAATGAGCAGTTCTTC
CASSQGPVRESAYNEQFF
>NA|TRBJ2-1|NA|TRBV14
TGTGCCAGCAGCCTGCGACAGGTCTACAATGAGCAGTTCTTC
CASSLRQVYNEQFF
>NA|TRBJ2-7|NA|TRBV5-4
TGTGCCAGCAGCTCCACGGGGTCAAAGCGGGAGCAGTACTTC
CASSSTGSKREQYF
>few|TRBJ2-7|NA|TRBV6-5
TGTGCCAGCAGTTACTCGCCAGGGATGGGTTGGGAGCAGTACTTC
CASSYSPGMGWEQYF
>NA|TRBJ2-7|NA|TRBV5-1
TGCGCCAGCAGCTTGGATTTTACCTACTCCTACGAGCAGTACTTC
CASSLDFTYSYEQYF
>NA|TRBJ2-1|TRBD2|TRBV4-1
TGCGCCAGCAGCCAAGCGACTAGCGGGGGGAATAATGAGCAGTTCTTC
CASSQATSGGNNEQFF
>NA|TRBJ2-1|TRBD2|TRBV5-5
TGTGCCAGCAGCTCTGGACTAGCGGGGGAGTACAATGAGCAGTTCTTC
CASSSGLAGEYNEQFF